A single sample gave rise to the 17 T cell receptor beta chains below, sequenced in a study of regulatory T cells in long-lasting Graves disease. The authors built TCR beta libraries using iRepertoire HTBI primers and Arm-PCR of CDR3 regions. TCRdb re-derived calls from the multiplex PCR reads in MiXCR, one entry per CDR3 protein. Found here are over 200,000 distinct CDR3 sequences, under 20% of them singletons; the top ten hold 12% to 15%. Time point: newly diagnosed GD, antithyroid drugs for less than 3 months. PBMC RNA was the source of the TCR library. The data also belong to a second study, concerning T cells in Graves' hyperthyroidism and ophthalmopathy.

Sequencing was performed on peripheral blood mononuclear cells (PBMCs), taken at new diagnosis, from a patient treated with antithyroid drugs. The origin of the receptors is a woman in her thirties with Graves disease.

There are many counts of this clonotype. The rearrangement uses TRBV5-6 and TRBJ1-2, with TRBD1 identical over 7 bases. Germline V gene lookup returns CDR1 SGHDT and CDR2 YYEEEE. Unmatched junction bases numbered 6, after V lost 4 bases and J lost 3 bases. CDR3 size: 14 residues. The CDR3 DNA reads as TGTGCCAGCAGCCTAAGGGGGCCCGACTATGGCTACACCTTC. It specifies CASSLRGPDYGYTF.

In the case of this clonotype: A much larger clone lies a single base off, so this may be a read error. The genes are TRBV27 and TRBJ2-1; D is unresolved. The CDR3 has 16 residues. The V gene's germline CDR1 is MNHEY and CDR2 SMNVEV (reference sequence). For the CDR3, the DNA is TGTGCCAGCAGTTTTCATTCTAGAGCAGAGTACAATGAGCGGTTCTTC. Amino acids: CASSFHSRAEYNERFF.

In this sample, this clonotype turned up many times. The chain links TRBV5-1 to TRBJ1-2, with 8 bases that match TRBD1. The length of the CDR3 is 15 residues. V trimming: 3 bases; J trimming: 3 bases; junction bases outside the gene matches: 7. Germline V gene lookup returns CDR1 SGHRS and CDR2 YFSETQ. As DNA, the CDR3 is TGCGCCAGCAGCTCTAACGGACAGGGTGACTATGGCTACACCTTC. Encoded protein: CASSSNGQGDYGYTF.

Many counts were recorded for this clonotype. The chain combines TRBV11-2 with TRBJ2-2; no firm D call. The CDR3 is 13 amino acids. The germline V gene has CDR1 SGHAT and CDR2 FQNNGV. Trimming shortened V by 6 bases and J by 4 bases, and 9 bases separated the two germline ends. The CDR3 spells CASRAVVTGELFF. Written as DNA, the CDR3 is TGTGCCAGCAGGGCCGTGGTCACCGGGGAGCTGTTTTTT.

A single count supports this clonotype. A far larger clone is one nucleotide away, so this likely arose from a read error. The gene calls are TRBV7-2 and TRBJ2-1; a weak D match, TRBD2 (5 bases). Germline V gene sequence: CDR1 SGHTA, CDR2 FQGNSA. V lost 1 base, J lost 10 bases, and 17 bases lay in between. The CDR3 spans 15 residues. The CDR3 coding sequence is TGTGCCAGCAGCTTAGGGGGAGCATTACGCTACGAGCAGTTCTTC. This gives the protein CASSLGGALRYEQFF. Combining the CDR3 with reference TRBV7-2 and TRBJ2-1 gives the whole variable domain GAGVSQSPSNKVTEKGKDVELRCDPISGHTALYWYRQSLGQGLEFLIYFQGNSAPDKSGLPSDRFSAERTGGSVSTLTIQRTQQEDSAVYLCASSLGGALRYEQFFGPGTRLTVL.

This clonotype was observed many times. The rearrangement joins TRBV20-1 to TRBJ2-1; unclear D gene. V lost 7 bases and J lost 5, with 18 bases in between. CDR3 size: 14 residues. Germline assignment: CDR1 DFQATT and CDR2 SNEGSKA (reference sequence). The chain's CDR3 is CSVSFGGVHNEQFF. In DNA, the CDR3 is TGCAGTGTCTCCTTTGGTGGGGTCCACAATGAGCAGTTCTTC.

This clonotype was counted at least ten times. The CDR3 DNA follows: TGCAGTGGGGCGGTTCGTGGGGGTGGGTATGGCTACACCTTC. As protein: CSGAVRGGGYGYTF. The chain combines TRBV20-1 with TRBJ1-2, with TRBD1 as a possible D gene (5 bases). Germline CDR1 reads DFQATT; CDR2 reads SNEGSKA (reference sequence). The CDR3 spans 14 residues. V lost 7 bases, J lost 5 bases, and 20 bases lay in between.

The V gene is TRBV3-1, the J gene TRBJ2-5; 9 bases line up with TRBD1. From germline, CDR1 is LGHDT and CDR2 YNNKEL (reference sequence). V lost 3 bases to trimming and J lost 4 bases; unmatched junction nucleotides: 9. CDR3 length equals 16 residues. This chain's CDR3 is CASSQTGQGLGETQYF. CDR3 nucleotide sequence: TGTGCCAGCAGCCAGACGGGACAGGGACTTGGAGAGACCCAGTACTTC.

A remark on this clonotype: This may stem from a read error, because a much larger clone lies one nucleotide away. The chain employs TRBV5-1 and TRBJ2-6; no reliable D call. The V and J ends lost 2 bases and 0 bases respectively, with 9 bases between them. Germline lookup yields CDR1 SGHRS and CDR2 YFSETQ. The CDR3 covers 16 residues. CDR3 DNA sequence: TGCGCCAGCAGCTTTCACGGGTCCTCTGGGGCCAACGTCCTGACTTTC. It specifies CASSFHGSSGANVLTF.

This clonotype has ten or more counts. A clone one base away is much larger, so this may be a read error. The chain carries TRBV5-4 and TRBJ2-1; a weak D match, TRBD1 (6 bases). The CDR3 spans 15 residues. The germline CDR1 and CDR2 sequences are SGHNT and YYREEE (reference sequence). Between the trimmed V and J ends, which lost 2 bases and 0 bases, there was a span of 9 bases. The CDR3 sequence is CASSFKDSSYNEQFF. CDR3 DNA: TGTGCCAGCAGCTTCAAGGACAGCTCCTACAATGAGCAGTTCTTC.

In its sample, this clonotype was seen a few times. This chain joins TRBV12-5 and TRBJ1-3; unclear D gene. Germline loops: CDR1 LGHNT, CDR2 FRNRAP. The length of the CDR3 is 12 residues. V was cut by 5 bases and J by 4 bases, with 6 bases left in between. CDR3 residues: CASGPTGNTIYF. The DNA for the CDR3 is TGTGCTAGTGGTCCCACCGGAAACACCATATATTTT.

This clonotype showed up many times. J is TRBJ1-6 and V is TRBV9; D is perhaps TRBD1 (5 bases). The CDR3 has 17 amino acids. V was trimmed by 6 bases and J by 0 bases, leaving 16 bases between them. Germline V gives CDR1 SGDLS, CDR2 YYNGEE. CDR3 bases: TGTGCCAGCACTCTCCGGGACGGGAGCTCCTATAATTCACCCCTCCACTTT. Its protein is CASTLRDGSSYNSPLHF. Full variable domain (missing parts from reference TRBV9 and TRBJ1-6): DSGVTQTPKHLITATGQRVTLRCSPRSGDLSVYWYQQSLDQGLQFLIQYYNGEERAKGNILERFSAQQFPDLHSELNLSSLELGDSALYFCASTLRDGSSYNSPLHFGNGTRLTVT.

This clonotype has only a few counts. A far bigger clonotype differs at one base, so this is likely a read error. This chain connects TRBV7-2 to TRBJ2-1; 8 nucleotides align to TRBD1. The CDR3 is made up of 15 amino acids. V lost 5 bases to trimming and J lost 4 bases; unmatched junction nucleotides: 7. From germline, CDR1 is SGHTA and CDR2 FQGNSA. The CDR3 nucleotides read TGTGCCAGCAGCGGACAGGGCGGAATGTACAATGAGCAGTTCTTC. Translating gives CASSGQGGMYNEQFF.

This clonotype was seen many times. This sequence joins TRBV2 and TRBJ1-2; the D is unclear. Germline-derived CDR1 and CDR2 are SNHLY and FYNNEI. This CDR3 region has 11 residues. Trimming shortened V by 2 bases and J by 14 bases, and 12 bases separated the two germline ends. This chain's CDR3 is CASSEYQSGTF. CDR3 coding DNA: TGTGCCAGCAGTGAATATCAGAGTGGAACCTTC.

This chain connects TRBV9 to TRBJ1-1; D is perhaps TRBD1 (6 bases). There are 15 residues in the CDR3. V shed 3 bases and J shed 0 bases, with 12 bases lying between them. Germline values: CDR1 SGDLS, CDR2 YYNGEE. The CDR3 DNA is TGTGCCAGCAGCGCCGGACAGCGGATGAACACTGAAGCTTTCTTT. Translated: CASSAGQRMNTEAFF.

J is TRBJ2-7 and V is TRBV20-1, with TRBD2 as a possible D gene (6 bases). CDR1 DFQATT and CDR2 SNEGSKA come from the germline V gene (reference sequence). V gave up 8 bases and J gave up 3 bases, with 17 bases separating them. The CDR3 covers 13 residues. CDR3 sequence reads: CSPGTPVGYEQYF. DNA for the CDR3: TGCAGTCCCGGGACTCCCGTGGGCTACGAGCAGTACTTC.

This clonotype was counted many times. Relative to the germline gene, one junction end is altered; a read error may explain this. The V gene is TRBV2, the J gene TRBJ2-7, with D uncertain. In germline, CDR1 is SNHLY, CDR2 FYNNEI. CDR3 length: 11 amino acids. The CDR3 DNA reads TGTGCCAGCAGAATTGGCTCCGAGCAGTGCTTC. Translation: CASRIGSEQCF.